The T cell receptor beta chain under discussion was sequenced for a study of blood T cells in healthy people across ages. Study at large: Template-switching capture recovered about one barcoded beta molecule per two T cells.

Together with a sample-barcoded 5' primer, a J-beta primer mix was included in a second PCR lasting roughly 7 to 11 cycles. Each cDNA molecule, via a template-switch adaptor with 12 random nucleotides, was tagged. TCRdb reprocessed the 5' RACE reads via MiXCR and lists one record per CDR3 protein. The sample lists about 800,000 distinct CDR3 sequences, more than 20% occurring once. There are a few counts of this clonotype. The antigen remains unidentified. V dropped 0 bases and J dropped 3; count of bases not matched to a gene: 4. Germline V gene data show CDR1 as SGDLS and CDR2 as YYNGEE. The CDR3 consists of 17 residues. Study-wide findings and caveats: Diversity figures based on one million T cells were deemed too low.

The sample also formed part of further work on T cells of mothers and their children. That report notes: The study sampled a few healthy Caucasian mothers and their six children.

The rearrangement joins TRBV9 to TRBJ2-3; 13 nucleotides line up with TRBD2. Sample: blood. This receptor was obtained from a boy aged 5-17 years in good health. In DNA form, the CDR3 reads TGTGCCAGCAGCGTAGTCGGACTAGCGGGGGAGACAGATACGCAGTATTTT. Its translation is CASSVVGLAGETDTQYF.